This TCR beta chain stems from a study of CD8+ T cells in alopecia areata (dated by TCRdb to the late 2010s). Broadly, across the study: The treated patients, all with moderate-to-severe alopecia areata, were enrolled in an open-label pilot trial of oral tofacitinib given at 5 to 10 mg twice daily. Patients on tofacitinib were biopsied at baseline and after 4 and 24 weeks of treatment, and several of the patients also had a later scalp biopsy. immunoSEQ multiplex PCR using 35 Vbeta forward primers and 13 Jbeta reverse primers was used to amplify TCRbeta CDR3 regions. Tofacitinib was administered for 6 to 18 months, and 6 months of follow-up off drug were then conducted to assess delayed response and recurrence. Scalp tissue and sorted CD4+ and CD8+ peripheral blood T cells from patchy and totalis/universalis alopecia areata patients and from healthy controls were covered by human TCRbeta sequencing. Clonality in the scalp was compared among normal scalp (n=4), patchy alopecia areata scalp (n=8), and alopecia totalis/universalis scalp (n=8). In both human patients and the C3H/HeJ mouse model, the study applied high-throughput TCRbeta sequencing to look at T cell clonal expansion in alopecia areata. The RNA source kit depended on sample type: the PAXgene miRNA kit for fixed scalp, the miRNeasy kit for PBMCs, and the RNeasy kit for mouse skin.

In light of the paper, this sample's time point label describes: baseline before oral tofacitinib. From alopecia areata patients, peripheral blood was collected along with lesional scalp punch biopsies. After PBMCs were isolated by density centrifugation and stained for CD3, CD4 and CD8, a FACSAria was used to sort CD4+ and CD8+ T cells. Library construction relied on the immunoSEQ multiplex PCR assay. To provide template for TCR sequencing, every sample had RNA extracted and reverse transcribed into cDNA. First-strand cDNA was synthesized with SuperScript III using a 2:1 mix of oligo-dT and random hexamers. A synthetic immune receptor repertoire was used to assess amplification bias, and residual bias was removed computationally. Per the authors' processing: Raw reads were preprocessed for error removal, and CDR3 was defined according to IMGT conventions as running from the conserved cysteine to phenylalanine. Clonality was calculated as 1 minus Shannon entropy normalized by log2 of the number of productive unique TCRs. Whether each scalp clone was CD4 or CD8 was inferred by checking scalp TCRbeta sequences against the CD4 and CD8 repertoires from sorted blood. TCRdb limited this immuneACCESS table to in-frame rearrangements with V and J called. A share of clones is missing; checked studies link under half to unresolved V genes, and the rest is unexplained. V and J calls and clone size come straight from that table; D and trimming were deduced from the DNA. The sample table shows about 130,000 clones, and 45% to 60% are seen once. The biggest ten clones account for less than 5.5% of the sample.

V sheds 5 bases and J sheds 3 bases, leaving 20 bases between their ends. CDR1 and CDR2, looked up from the germline V gene, are MDHEN and SYDVKM. From cysteine to phenylalanine, the CDR3 is 17 amino acids long. Only the CDR3 region is kept as DNA, spanning 51 bases read in frame from base 1. What the authors observed across the whole study: Unlike mouse skin, where gammadelta T cells dominate, normal human skin contains resident alphabeta T cells that get sequenced too, which complicates analysis of the scalp TCR repertoire. Compared with normal scalp, lesional scalp had higher clonality and more expanded CD8+ clones, particularly in alopecia totalis/universalis, a pattern that suggests antigenic drive. Shared TCR sequences between patients were less evident than in mice, which may be partly attributable to HLA diversity in the patient population.

As for this clone: Its antigen is still unknown. Nothing much larger sits one base from this clone, and base qualities are not available.

The chain links TRBV28 with TRBJ2-1; the D gene is perhaps TRBD2, on 5 matching bases. The specimen comprised CD4+ T cells sorted from blood, sampled at week 0. The sequence was obtained from a human donor with alopecia areata. The CDR3 protein sequence reads: CASSPEKRPLLYNEQFF. The nucleotide sequence reads TGTGCCAGCAGTCCTGAAAAGCGGCCACTCCTCTACAATGAGCAGTTCTTC.